This is a list of T cell receptor beta chains from one sample in a study of cytomegalovirus exposure and HLA in healthy donors. The assay was immunoSEQ multiplex PCR, and TCRdb's table has in-frame clones only and misses some. Seen here are some 190,000 clones, about 77% observed once, and the top ten hold 2% to 3%. Sequenced sample: PBMCs. These TCRs come from a woman aged 25 to 39 in good health and CMV-seropositive. The conserved cysteine and the conserved F or W are not part of the CDR3 here. Clone sizes are given selectively: once, few, many, or a class where the clone is expanded.

size: .
J: TRBJ1-4
V: TRBV29-1
CDR3: SVGGKTNEKLF

size: .
J: TRBJ1-3
V: TRBV19
CDR3: ASSGGLLSGNTIY

size: .
J: TRBJ1-2
V: TRBV7-6
CDR3: ASSSPGDSYGYT

size: .
J: TRBJ2-5
V: TRBV7-9
CDR3: ASSLPTGVQETQY

size: few
J: TRBJ2-1
V: TRBV5-5
CDR3: ASSLSSQRGYNEQF

size: .
J: TRBJ1-5
V: TRBV27
CDR3: ASSLVGSPRQPQH

size: once
J: TRBJ2-1
V: TRBV18
CDR3: ASSPQRGSSYNEQF

size: .
J: TRBJ2-2
V: TRBV28
CDR3: ASSLGLGGTGELF

size: few
J: TRBJ2-1
V: TRBV7-2
CDR3: ASSLSSTSSWLGEQF

size: .
J: TRBJ1-6
V: TRBV6-1
CDR3: ASNLESSPLH

size: .
J: TRBJ2-3
V: TRBV5-4
CDR3: ASSFGAADTQY

size: .
J: TRBJ2-2
V: TRBV7-9
CDR3: ASSPARVAYTGELF

size: few
J: TRBJ1-6
V: TRBV14
CDR3: ASSPTQGARTPLH

size: .
J: TRBJ1-2
V: TRBV4-1
CDR3: ASSQPDRVGGYT

size: .
J: TRBJ2-3
V: TRBV28
CDR3: ASSSGGGADTQY

size: once
J: TRBJ1-6
V: TRBV9
CDR3: ASSVGQSSSYNSPLH

size: .
J: TRBJ1-5
V: TRBV30
CDR3: AWSANRGLRQPQH

size: .
J: TRBJ2-7
V: TRBV11-3
CDR3: ASSSGQGVLEQY

size: .
J: TRBJ1-6
V: TRBV7-2
CDR3: ASSSGTGHNSPLH

size: .
J: TRBJ1-1
V: TRBV9
CDR3: ASSVGSSEAF

size: .
J: TRBJ2-5
V: TRBV15
CDR3: ATSGGGQETQY

size: .
J: TRBJ1-2
V: TRBV7-9
CDR3: SSSTLQGNYGYT

size: .
J: TRBJ1-6
V: TRBV7-2
CDR3: ASSSSHSPLH

size: .
J: TRBJ2-3
V: TRBV7-9
CDR3: ASWGGGGDTQY

size: .
J: TRBJ2-7
V: TRBV9
CDR3: ASSVEQLSSYEQY

size: .
J: TRBJ1-3
V: TRBV9
CDR3: ASSVDGGTGNTIY

size: .
J: TRBJ2-7
V: TRBV11-3
CDR3: ASSRTESSYEQY

size: few
J: TRBJ2-7
V: TRBV4-3
CDR3: ASSQFLGTGALYEQY

size: .
J: TRBJ2-7
V: TRBV30
CDR3: AWSLGLPYEQY

size: .
J: TRBJ2-7
V: TRBV18
CDR3: ASSPGMTGGPYEQY

size: .
J: TRBJ2-5
V: TRBV5-1
CDR3: ASSLGASGVKTQY

size: .
J: TRBJ1-2
V: TRBV19
CDR3: ASRSRGYGYT

size: .
J: TRBJ2-1
V: TRBV28
CDR3: ASSFKPGLAHYNEQF

size: .
J: TRBJ1-1
V: TRBV11-3
CDR3: ASTWTGPGRAEAF

size: .
J: TRBJ2-2
V: TRBV2
CDR3: ASRAGLANTGELF

size: once
J: TRBJ1-4
V: TRBV27
CDR3: ASSPREGKKLF

size: .
J: TRBJ2-1
V: TRBV7-2
CDR3: ASSALSGQF